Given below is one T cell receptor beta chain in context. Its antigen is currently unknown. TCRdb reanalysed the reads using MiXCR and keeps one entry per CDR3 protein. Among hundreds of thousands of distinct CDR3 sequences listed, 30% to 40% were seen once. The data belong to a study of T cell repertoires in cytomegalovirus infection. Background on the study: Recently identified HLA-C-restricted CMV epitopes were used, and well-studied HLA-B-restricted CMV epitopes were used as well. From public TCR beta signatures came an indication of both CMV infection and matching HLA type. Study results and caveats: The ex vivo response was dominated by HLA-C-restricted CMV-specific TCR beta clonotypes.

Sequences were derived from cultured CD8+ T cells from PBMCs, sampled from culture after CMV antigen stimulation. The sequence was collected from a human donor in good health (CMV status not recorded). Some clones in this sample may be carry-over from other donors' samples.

The CDR3 DNA reads as TGCAGTGCATGGACACTTCCCCGCACTGAAGCTTTCTTT. This gives the protein CSAWTLPRTEAFF. This sequence joins TRBV20-1 and TRBJ1-1, with D perhaps TRBD1 (5 bases). Trimming took off 6 bases at V and 4 bases at J, with 15 bases between the two ends. This CDR3 has 13 amino acids. Germline CDR1 is DFQATT and CDR2 is SNEGSKA (reference sequence).